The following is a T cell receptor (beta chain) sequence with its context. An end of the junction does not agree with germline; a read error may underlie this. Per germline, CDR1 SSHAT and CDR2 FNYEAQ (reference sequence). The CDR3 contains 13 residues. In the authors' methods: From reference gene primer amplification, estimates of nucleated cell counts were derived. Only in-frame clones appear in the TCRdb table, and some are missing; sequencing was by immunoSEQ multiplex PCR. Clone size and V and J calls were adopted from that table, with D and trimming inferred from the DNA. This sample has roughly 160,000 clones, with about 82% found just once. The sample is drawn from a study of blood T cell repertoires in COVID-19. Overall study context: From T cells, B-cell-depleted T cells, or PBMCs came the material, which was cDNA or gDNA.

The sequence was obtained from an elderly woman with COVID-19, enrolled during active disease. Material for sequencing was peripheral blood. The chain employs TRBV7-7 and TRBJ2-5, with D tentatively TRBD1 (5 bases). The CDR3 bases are TGTGCTAGCAGTTCTGGGGCCGCCGGGACCCAGTACTTC. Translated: CASSSGAAGTQYF. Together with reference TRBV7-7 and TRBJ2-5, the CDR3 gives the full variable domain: GAGVSQSPRYKVTKRGQDVTLRCDPISSHATLYWYQQALGQGPEFLTYFNYEAQPDKSGLPSDRFSAERPEGSISTLTIQRTEQRDSAMYRCASSSGAAGTQYFGPGTRLLVL.